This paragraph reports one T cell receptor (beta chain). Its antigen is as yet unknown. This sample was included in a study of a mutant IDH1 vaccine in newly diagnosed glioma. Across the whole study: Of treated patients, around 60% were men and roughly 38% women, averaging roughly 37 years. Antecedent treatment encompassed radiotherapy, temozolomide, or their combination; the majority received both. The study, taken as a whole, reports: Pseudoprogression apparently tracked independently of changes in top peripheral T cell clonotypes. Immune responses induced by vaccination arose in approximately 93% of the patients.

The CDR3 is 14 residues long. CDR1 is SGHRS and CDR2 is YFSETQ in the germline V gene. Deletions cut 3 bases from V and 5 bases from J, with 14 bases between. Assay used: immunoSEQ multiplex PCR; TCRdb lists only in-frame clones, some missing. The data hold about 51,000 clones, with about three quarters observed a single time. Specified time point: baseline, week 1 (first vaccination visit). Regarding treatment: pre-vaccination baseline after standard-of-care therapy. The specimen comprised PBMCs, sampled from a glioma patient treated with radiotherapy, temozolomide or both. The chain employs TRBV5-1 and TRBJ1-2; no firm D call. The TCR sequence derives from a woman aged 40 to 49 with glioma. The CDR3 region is CASSSTAGDYGYTF. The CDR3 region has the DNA TGCGCCAGCAGCTCAACCGCGGGAGATTATGGCTACACCTTC.